This T cell receptor (beta chain) originates from a study of blood T cell repertoires in COVID-19. Overall study: Both acute and convalescent COVID-19 samples were obtained from the United States, Italy and Spain.

Germline CDR1 and CDR2: WSHSY and SAAADI. The V and J ends lost 0 bases and 7 bases respectively, with 13 bases between them. This CDR3 has 15 amino acids. Clones were read by immunoSEQ multiplex PCR, and TCRdb kept only the in-frame ones, dropping some. The table shows about 100,000 clones, with around 83% occurring only once. The gene calls are TRBV10-2 and TRBJ1-5; D remains ambiguous. Material: peripheral blood. The clonotype originates from a woman aged 80 or over with active or convalescent COVID-19. The CDR3 region is CASSESNPGPQPQHF. In DNA, the CDR3 is TGCGCCAGCAGTGAGTCGAATCCGGGTCCCCAGCCCCAGCATTTT.